This is a list of T cell receptor beta chains from one sample in a study of T cell responses to AZD1222 COVID-19 vaccine. Libraries were prepared by immunoSEQ multiplex PCR; TCRdb keeps only in-frame clonotypes and omits some of them. The data contain 120,000 or so clones, approximately 89% of them singletons. Here the sequenced sample was peripheral blood, taken on day 0 of AZD1222 vaccination. Receptors originate from an adult in good health. The conserved cysteine and the conserved F or W are not part of the CDR3 here.

V gene: TRBV28; CDR3 protein: ASSGTSGKETQY
V gene: TRBV3-1/TRBV3-2; CDR3 protein: ASSQDPKGTVGNTIY
V gene: TRBV5-4; CDR3 protein: ASSLLSAPGQTNTEAF
V gene: TRBV3-1/TRBV3-2; CDR3 protein: ASSQGSQGTSGYT
V gene: TRBV6-5; CDR3 protein: ASVERLGSPLH
V gene: TRBV28; CDR3 protein: ASSLPPTGGRSF
V gene: TRBV5-4; CDR3 protein: ASSVDPKTEAF
V gene: TRBV11-2; CDR3 protein: ASSLKSIAGGPYEQY
V gene: TRBV5-4; CDR3 protein: ASSFGTSATNTGELF
V gene: TRBV19; CDR3 protein: ASQSGTGNEQF